This TCR beta chain was profiled in a study of cytomegalovirus exposure and HLA in healthy donors (dated by TCRdb to 2017 to 2019). Background on the whole study: According to an earlier analysis of around 600 of the donors, roughly 180 million T cells yielded roughly 100 million unique TCR beta sequences and roughly 280 Gb of sequence data. About 280 gigabases of sequencing data and tens of millions of unique TCR sequences made up an early release that covered approximately 650 HLA-typed donors. All discovery cohort repertoires had been generated using a single sequencing platform. The genetic ancestry cluster associated with self-reported Caucasian donors included over 65% of the roughly 410 genotyped donors. Rather than using new phenotypic data, the later analysis identified candidate immune exposures from TCR beta sequences and from how often those sequences occurred across donors. The number of donors typed differed by locus, with about 629-630 for A, B, C, DRB1 and DQB1, about 500 for DQA1, 606 for DPA1, and some 440 for DPB1. In a later analysis, previously published TCR beta repertoires from hundreds of donors were re-analyzed and high-resolution HLA genotyping was added so that TCR occurrence patterns could be studied. In an earlier analysis of 500 to 650 of the donors, high-throughput TCR beta sequencing was used to judge whether each TCR beta V gene segment behaved as functional or pseudogenic. To predict cytomegalovirus infection status, the study combined high-throughput TCR immunosequencing, statistical association of individual TCRs with disease status, and machine learning. Because of strong linkage in the cohort, roughly five DR-DQ haplotypes were treated as single units for association and clustering. A separate validation cohort of 100 to 150 different subjects was used in addition to the roughly 620-subject first cohort. The study aimed to test whether signatures of past pathogen exposure could be identified by cataloging public T cell receptors. Across about 370 genotyped donors of the cohort, an average of about 240,000 unique TCR beta nucleotide sequences per donor were sequenced, and around 20% of those sequences were non-productive. Donor age, sex, ethnicity and CMV serostatus were compiled alongside the repertoire data. A later genetic analysis used genome-wide SNP genotypes for about 65% of the 666 donors, treating that subset as a discovery cohort. Using immunosequencing, the study profiled T cell repertoires from some 670 subjects and related those repertoires to cytomegalovirus serostatus. HLA typing covered class I and class II loci at four-digit resolution. Findings and caveats that apply to the study as a whole: A later analysis found that most CMV-associated TCR beta chains appeared HLA-restricted, with HLA associations seemingly driven largely by CMV exposure. Correlated functional status among segregating V segments might be attributable to linkage disequilibrium, but an unknown experimental factor could not be ruled out. At a false discovery rate of 0.05, a later analysis linked under 20,000 TCR beta sequences to specific HLA alleles. The 87-base-pair reads could not distinguish some IMGT-functional V segments, including TRBV6-2 and TRBV6-3, so those segments were excluded. According to a later genetic analysis, donors in an Asian-associated ancestry cluster had fewer N-insertions in productive TCRs than the approximately 630-donor mean. In vitro tests confirmed that a few of the cytomegalovirus-associated TCR beta chains recognize cytomegalovirus antigens. Because counts were too low, roughly 16 rarely observed V segments, including chromosome 9 orphons, were left out of the earlier analysis of a few hundred of the donors. Across donors, most TCR sequences were observed very rarely, whereas some public TCRs were present in many individuals. When HLA alleles, especially DR and DQ, strongly co-occurred, TCR associations were difficult to assign to individual alleles. A group of highly shared sequence variants was considered likely to be a technical artifact of the sequencing pipeline. In an earlier analysis of roughly 560 of the donors, most TCR beta V segments were observed in productive rearrangements about 90% or about 30% of the time, broadly matching IMGT annotations. A total of 164 TCR beta chains were listed by the study as associated with cytomegalovirus. According to a later analysis, TCR association rates differed among HLA loci, with DRB1 alleles showing the most associated TCRs and HLA-C alleles showing the fewest. A further reported finding was that TCR beta sequences accurately predicted the HLA-A and HLA-B alleles for most subjects in the first cohort. Presence/absence analyses assumed roughly uniform sequencing depth across donors, an assumption that may not hold. Several of the top co-occurrence clusters appeared to be linked to parvovirus B19, influenza, CMV and Epstein-Barr virus, according to a later analysis. The authors suggested that the approach could potentially be extended to other disease states and immunological phenotypes. Cytomegalovirus status was reported to be diagnosed by the classifier with high specificity and sensitivity in both the original and validation cohorts. A later genetic analysis associated a missense DCLRE1C variant with V-gene and J-gene trimming of TCR beta chains, and an independent cohort replicated the association. HLA typing was unavailable for some donors at each locus, so association tests used only the typed subset. This cohort had only TCR beta chains sequenced, and the lack of alpha or paired-chain data limited which features could be detected. For the cohort, immune exposure information was limited to CMV serostatus. In a later analysis, HLA-associated TCR beta chains were found to be more clonally expanded and to have lower generation probabilities than equally common non-associated chains.

Taken from cysteine to phenylalanine, the CDR3 has 14 residues. The only DNA kept is the CDR3, 42 bases in frame from the first base. The V and J ends are trimmed by 0 bases and 7 bases, leaving 13 bases between them. The germline V gene provides CDR1 SGDLS and CDR2 YYNGEE. In the case of this clone: Which antigen it targets is not known. Nothing much larger sits one base from this clone, and base qualities are not available.

Receptor amplification or capture employed the immunoSEQ multiplex PCR assay. For the multiplex PCR, a mixture combining 60 forward primers for TCR Vbeta segments and 13 reverse primers for TCR Jbeta segments was used. The CDR3 region of rearranged TCR beta genes was amplified from genomic DNA by a multiplex PCR assay. The amplified TCR beta libraries were sequenced on the Illumina HiSeq System as 87-base-pair reads. As for how the authors treated the data: Across the 500 to 750 repertoires, a later analysis counted about 81 million unique TCR beta chains, roughly 11 million of which were shared by at least two donors. A nearest-neighbor algorithm error-corrected the raw reads and collapsed the reads into unique sequences, merging closely related sequences to remove PCR and sequencing errors. Alignment of CDR3 sequences to IMGT reference sequences was used to assign V, D and J gene segments. For a sequence to be retained, a match of at least six nucleotides was required to both a V gene segment and a J gene segment. Rearrangements were called productive when the CDR3 lacked stop codons and stayed in frame with V and J; all others were non-productive. Following IMGT convention, CDR3 was defined as the stretch from the second conserved V-encoded cysteine up to the conserved J-encoded phenylalanine. The earlier analysis of approximately 590 of the donors excluded any sequence lacking an unambiguous match to a single V gene segment. In an earlier analysis of more than 500 of the donors, a V segment was called functional when productive rearrangements were above 56.7%, and segregating when the standard deviation between donors exceeded 5%. To diagnose cytomegalovirus status from the catalog of TCR beta chain sequences, a statistical classification framework was built. A later analysis assigned V and J genes by comparing TCR nucleotide sequences with IMGT/GENE-DB human TR gene sequences. In a later analysis, CDR3 sequences and most-parsimonious VDJ recombination scenarios were assigned using the TCRdist pipeline. In a later analysis, every TCR beta chain was defined by the combination of its CDR3 amino acid sequence and its V-gene family, and reads without a unique V-gene family were dropped. As a way to deal with suspected cross-contamination and a sequencing artifact, a later analysis dropped 592 nucleotide sequences that were highly shared and had low generation probability. A later analysis calculated a clonal expansion index for each public chain from normalized within-repertoire ranks of inferred template counts. In a later analysis, generation probabilities were computed using a VDJ recombination model fitted to out-of-frame rearrangements, and the results were checked against IGoR. In a later analysis, hypergeometric tests were used to score TCR-TCR, TCR-HLA and TCR-CMV co-occurrence, with a repertoire-size bias correction applied to TCR pairs. In a later analysis, false discovery rates were estimated by permuting HLA or CMV assignments 20 times. In a later analysis, co-occurring TCRs were grouped using DBSCAN, with TCRdist sequence similarity added in when clustering inside HLA-allele-positive subsets. Repertoires with fewer than 30,000 or more than 120,000 public chains were left out of co-occurrence clustering, as were a few repertoires with anomalous nucleotide sharing. TCRdb limited this immuneACCESS table to in-frame rearrangements with V and J called. A share of clones is missing; checked studies link under half to unresolved V genes, and the rest is unexplained. The V and J calls and clone size are taken from that table; D and trimming were inferred from the DNA. This sample holds 150,000 to 200,000 clones; 80% were observed only once. Roughly 1.9% of the sample goes to the ten largest clones.

The cohort consisted of 650 to 850 healthy bone marrow donors. All cohort members were sampled while nominally healthy, although unrecorded immune exposures were likely present. CMV serostatus was positive for 289 and negative for about 55% of the roughly 670 cohort members, and was not recorded for this donor. Every donor gave a peripheral blood sample, and the peripheral blood mononuclear cells from that sample were used for TCR beta sequencing. Genomic DNA extraction from the blood cell samples was performed with the Qiagen DNeasy Blood Extraction Kit. The source of this sequence is a human donor in good health. The rearranged chain carries TRBV9 and TRBJ1-2; the D region possibly corresponds to TRBD1 (5 bases align). Sequencing was carried out using PBMCs. The DNA reads as follows: TGTGCCAGCAGCGTAGAGGCAGGGTTGAGTGGCTACACCTTC. It translates as CASSVEAGLSGYTF.